These 8 T cell receptor beta chains originate from one sample sequenced in a study of CD8 T cells in ankylosing spondylitis. TCRdb reprocessed the 5' RACE reads via MiXCR and lists one record per CDR3 protein. The data contain approximately 140,000 distinct CDR3 sequences, approximately 10% of them singletons. The source material was blood, either unsorted or a sorted T cell fraction (not recorded which). The receptors originated from a male donor with ankylosing spondylitis or in good health (not recorded which).

The table lists this clonotype with a few counts. The chain employs TRBV7-2 and TRBJ1-5, with D unresolved. Germline CDR1 is SGHTA and CDR2 is FQGNSA. V shed 5 bases and J shed 6 bases, with 17 bases lying between them. The CDR3 is 15 residues long. The CDR3 region has the DNA TGTGCCAGCAGCCAAGGGATCCCTGGGGTTCAGCCCCAGCATTTT. Its protein product is CASSQGIPGVQPQHF.

This clonotype was seen at least ten times. The chain is built from TRBV7-9 and TRBJ2-5; possibly TRBD1 or TRBD2 for D (5 bases each). Looked up from germline, CDR1 is SEHNR and CDR2 is FQNEAQ (reference sequence). The CDR3 contains 14 residues. The V and J ends lost 5 bases and 1 base respectively, with 11 bases between them. The CDR3 bases are TGTGCCAGCAGCCCAGGGACCTTCCAAGAGACCCAGTACTTC. Translating it yields CASSPGTFQETQYF.

This clonotype was seen a few times. This chain joins TRBV19 and TRBJ2-3; the match to TRBD1 covers 7 bases. This CDR3 has 16 residues. The germline CDR1 and CDR2 sequences are LNHDA and SQIVND (reference sequence). Trimming took 1 base from V and 6 from J; bases not matched to a gene: 10. The CDR3 is CASSIGGAGGSDTQYF. In DNA, the CDR3 is TGTGCCAGTAGTATAGGAGGGGCAGGGGGATCCGATACGCAGTATTTT.

J is TRBJ2-1 and V is TRBV7-9; 10 bases fit TRBD2. The J segment lost 3 bases and the V segment lost 4 bases, leaving 9 bases of the junction unmatched. This CDR3 is 17 amino acids long. In germline, CDR1 is SEHNR, CDR2 FQNEAQ (reference sequence). This chain's CDR3 is CASSSALAGVFYNEQFF. In DNA, the CDR3 is TGTGCCAGCAGCTCCGCCCTAGCGGGAGTTTTCTACAATGAGCAGTTCTTC.

The chain links TRBV12-3 or TRBV12-4 to TRBJ2-6; D unclear. V was pared by 4 bases and J by 6 bases, with 10 bases between. There are 14 residues in the CDR3. The CDR3 reads CASSSRSAANVLTF. The CDR3 coding sequence is TGTGCCAGCAGTTCTCGGTCGGCGGCCAACGTCCTGACTTTC.

The V and J genes are TRBV20-1 and TRBJ2-3; the D is unclear. In germline, CDR1 is DFQATT, CDR2 SNEGSKA (reference sequence). The CDR3 has 14 residues. The germline V and J ends were trimmed by 3 bases and 0 bases, with 10 bases remaining between them. CDR3 in amino acids: CSASVTSSTDTQYF. DNA for the CDR3: TGCAGTGCTAGTGTGACCTCCAGCACAGATACGCAGTATTTT.

The table lists this clonotype with many counts. This chain links TRBV5-1 with TRBJ2-7; 8 positions match TRBD1. There are 13 residues in the CDR3. CDR1 is SGHRS, CDR2 YFSETQ, per germline. The V and J ends lost 5 bases and 1 base, in that order; junction bases with no gene match: 2. CDR3 amino acids: CASRTGASYEQYF. The CDR3 DNA is TGCGCCAGCAGGACAGGGGCGTCCTACGAGCAGTACTTC.

This clonotype has at least ten counts. This sequence joins TRBV20-1 and TRBJ2-1, with TRBD2 identical over 11 bases. With 3 bases clipped from V and 3 bases from J, the junction kept 4 bases outside the gene matches. The CDR3 is 15 amino acids. In germline, CDR1 is DFQATT, CDR2 SNEGSKA (reference sequence). The DNA of the CDR3 is TGCAGTGCTAGGGTAGCGGGAGGGAGCTACAATGAGCAGTTCTTC. Translated, it gives CSARVAGGSYNEQFF.